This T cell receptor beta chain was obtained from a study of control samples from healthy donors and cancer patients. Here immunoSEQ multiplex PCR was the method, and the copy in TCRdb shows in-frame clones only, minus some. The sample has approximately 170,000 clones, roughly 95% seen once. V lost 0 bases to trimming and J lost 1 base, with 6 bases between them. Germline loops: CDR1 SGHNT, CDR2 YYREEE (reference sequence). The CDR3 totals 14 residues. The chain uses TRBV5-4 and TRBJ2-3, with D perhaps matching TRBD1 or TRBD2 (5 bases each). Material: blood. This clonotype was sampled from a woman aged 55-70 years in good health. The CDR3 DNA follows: TGTGCCAGCAGCTTGGCGGGGCGCACAGATACGCAGTATTTT. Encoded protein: CASSLAGRTDTQYF.